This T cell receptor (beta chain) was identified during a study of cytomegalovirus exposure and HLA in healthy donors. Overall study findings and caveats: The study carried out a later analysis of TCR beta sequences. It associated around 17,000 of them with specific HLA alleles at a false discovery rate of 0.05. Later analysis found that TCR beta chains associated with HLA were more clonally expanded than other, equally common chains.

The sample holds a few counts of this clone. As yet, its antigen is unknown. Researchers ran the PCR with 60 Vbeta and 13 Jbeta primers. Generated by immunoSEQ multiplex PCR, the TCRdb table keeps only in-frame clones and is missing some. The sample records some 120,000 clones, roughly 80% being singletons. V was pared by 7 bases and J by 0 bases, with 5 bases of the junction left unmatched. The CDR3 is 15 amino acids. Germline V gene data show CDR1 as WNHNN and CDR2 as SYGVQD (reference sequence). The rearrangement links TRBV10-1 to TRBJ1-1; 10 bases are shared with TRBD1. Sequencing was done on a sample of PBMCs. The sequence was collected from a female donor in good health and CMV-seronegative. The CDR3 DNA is TGCGCCAGCACCCGGGACAGGGGAATGAACACTGAAGCTTTCTTT. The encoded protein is CASTRDRGMNTEAFF.